These 18 T cell receptor beta chains were all obtained from the same sample, sequenced in a study of neoadjuvant anti-PD-1 for oral cavity cancer. TCRdb keeps only in-frame clones here, not all; method: immunoSEQ multiplex PCR. Here the sample spans about 68,000 clones, 85% being singletons. The time point denotes: after neoadjuvant nivolumab, at surgical resection. Material: PBMCs, obtained after nivolumab (anti-PD-1) treatment. These receptors originate from a person between 35 and 79 years old with oral cavity squamous cell carcinoma.

The chain employs TRBV5-1 and TRBJ1-5; the match to TRBD1 covers 8 bases. CDR1 and CDR2 (germline): SGHRS, YFSETQ. This CDR3 comprises 15 residues. V was clipped by 0 bases and J by 6 bases; unmatched bases: 5. The CDR3 protein is CASSLDPGGGQPQHF. The CDR3 bases are TGCGCCAGCAGCTTGGACCCAGGGGGCGGTCAGCCCCAGCATTTT.

This chain connects TRBV28 to TRBJ1-5; D is undetermined. V was shortened by 6 bases and J by 1 base, with 10 bases between the two germline ends. Germline V gene lookup returns CDR1 MDHEN and CDR2 SYDVKM. This CDR3 has 14 residues. CDR3 nucleotides: TGTGCCAGCAGCCCATCGTTCAGCAATCAGCCCCAGCATTTT. Translation gives CASSPSFSNQPQHF.

The J gene is TRBJ2-7, the V gene TRBV19, with 8 bases fitting TRBD1. The junction had 5 bases not matched to a gene; V was cut back by 6 bases and J by 1 base. The CDR3 is 14 residues long. Germline CDR1 LNHDA, CDR2 SQIVND (reference sequence). The DNA for the CDR3 is TGTGCCAGTAGCCGACAGGGGTATTCCTACGAGCAGTACTTC. Translating it yields CASSRQGYSYEQYF.

This rearrangement joins TRBV2 to TRBJ2-5; TRBD1 matches at 8 bases. Germline V gives CDR1 SNHLY, CDR2 FYNNEI. V gave up 6 bases and J gave up 0 bases; unmatched junction bases: 9. This CDR3 is 16 amino acids long. The CDR3 region is CASRGTGLGNQETQYF. As DNA, the CDR3 is TGTGCCAGCAGGGGGACAGGACTTGGGAACCAAGAGACCCAGTACTTC.

The rearrangement joins TRBV2 to TRBJ2-7; D uncertain. Looked up from germline, CDR1 is SNHLY and CDR2 is FYNNEI. V dropped 7 bases and J dropped 4 bases, with 11 bases sitting between them. The CDR3 is made up of 12 amino acids. CDR3 nucleotide sequence: TGTGCCAGCAAGTCCCTTTCTTACGAGCAGTACTTC. It is translated as CASKSLSYEQYF.

The chain links TRBV19 to TRBJ1-1; D unresolved. The V end lost 10 bases, the J end lost 6 bases, and 9 bases lay between the germline ends. The CDR3 has 10 residues. Germline CDR1 reads LNHDA; CDR2 reads SQIVND (reference sequence). The CDR3 bases are TGTGCCACTACCGGCGCTGAAGCTTTCTTT. This gives the protein CATTGAEAFF.

The count of this clone is one. CDR3 in amino acids: CASSIDTNTEAFF. The CDR3 DNA sequence: TGCGCCAGCAGCATAGACACTAACACTGAAGCTTTCTTT. This chain joins TRBV5-1 and TRBJ1-1; D is uncertain. Per the germline V gene, CDR1 is SGHRS and CDR2 is YFSETQ. V lost 4 bases and J lost 2, with 9 bases in between. The CDR3 extends over 13 amino acids. Together with reference TRBV5-1 and TRBJ1-1, the CDR3 gives the full variable domain: KAGVTQTPRYLIKTRGQQVTLSCSPISGHRSVSWYQQTPGQGLQFLFEYFSETQRNKGNFPGRFSGRQFSNSRSEMNVSTLELGDSALYLCASSIDTNTEAFFGQGTRLTVV.

The CDR3 DNA reads TGTGCCAGCAGTTACGCCGGGACTGACAATGAGCAGTTCTTC. This sequence encodes CASSYAGTDNEQFF. The chain has TRBV6-5 and TRBJ2-1; D possibly corresponds to TRBD2 (6 bases). Germline CDR1 is MNHEY and CDR2 is SVGAGI. V lost 2 bases and J 5 bases, leaving 10 bases between the germline ends. This CDR3 has 14 amino acids.

V gene TRBV27 combines with J gene TRBJ1-1; possibly TRBD1 for D (6 bases). CDR3 length: 14 amino acids. Trimming shortened V by 6 bases and J by 2 bases, and 13 bases separated the two germline ends. Germline V lookup: CDR1 MNHEY, CDR2 SMNVEV (reference sequence). The CDR3 coding sequence is TGTGCCAGCAGCCGGTGGACAGATAACACTGAAGCTTTCTTT. It encodes CASSRWTDNTEAFF.

J is TRBJ1-5 and V is TRBV28; 9 nucleotides match TRBD1. In germline, CDR1 is MDHEN, CDR2 SYDVKM. V gave up 3 bases and J gave up 6 bases; unmatched junction bases: 3. The CDR3 totals 14 residues. The CDR3 loop reads CASSLTGGGQPQHF. The CDR3 coding sequence is TGTGCCAGCAGTTTGACAGGGGGGGGTCAGCCCCAGCATTTT.

V gene TRBV2 combines with J gene TRBJ1-1; D uncertain. CDR1 is SNHLY, CDR2 FYNNEI, per germline. The V end was cut by 5 bases, the J end by 0 bases, with 7 bases between. The CDR3 is 13 amino acids. DNA of the CDR3: TGTGCCAGCAGTTCGGGAATGAACACTGAAGCTTTCTTT. Encoded protein: CASSSGMNTEAFF.

The gene calls are TRBV10-3 and TRBJ2-6; 9 nucleotides agree with TRBD1. The germline V gene has CDR1 ENHRY and CDR2 SYGVKD. This CDR3 is built from 18 residues. V dropped 6 bases and J dropped 0; count of bases not matched to a gene: 9. In nucleotides, the CDR3 is TGTGCCATCAGCAAGACAGGGGGTGCAACCTCTGGGGCCAACGTCCTGACTTTC. Translating gives CAISKTGGATSGANVLTF.

The V call is TRBV28, the J call TRBJ2-7, with D tentatively TRBD2 (6 bases). The V end was cut by 6 bases, the J end by 4 bases, with 19 bases between. The CDR3 runs to 15 residues. CDR1 and CDR2 from the germline V gene are MDHEN and SYDVKM. In DNA form, the CDR3 reads TGTGCCAGCAGCCCAACCTCGGGGGATCGGTACGAGCAGTACTTC. It is translated as CASSPTSGDRYEQYF.

This rearrangement joins TRBV6-1 to TRBJ2-1; D is uncertain. V was trimmed by 7 bases and J by 8 bases, leaving 9 bases between them. The CDR3 runs 11 residues. The germline V gene encodes CDR1 MNHNS and CDR2 SASEGT. CDR3: CASIGLYEQFF. In DNA, the CDR3 is TGTGCCAGCATCGGCCTTTATGAGCAGTTCTTC.

This CDR3 is CAWSVPGGNQPQHF. The CDR3 DNA is TGTGCCTGGAGTGTCCCAGGGGGCAATCAGCCCCAGCATTTT. The V call is TRBV30, the J call TRBJ1-5, with D maybe TRBD1 (6 bases). Trimming stripped 0 bases from V and 2 bases from J, with 8 bases between. This CDR3 spans 14 amino acids. The germline V gene encodes CDR1 GTSNPN and CDR2 SVGIG (reference sequence).

This clone was recorded only once. This chain uses TRBV30 with TRBJ1-1; D gene ambiguous. The CDR3 runs 10 residues. In germline, CDR1 is GTSNPN, CDR2 SVGIG (reference sequence). Trimming cost V 5 bases and J 11 bases, with 12 bases left between them. CDR3 in amino acids: CAWGGQRAFF. The CDR3 DNA follows: TGTGCCTGGGGAGGGCAGAGGGCTTTCTTT.

The V call is TRBV5-6, the J call TRBJ2-2, with 8 nucleotides matching TRBD1. CDR3 size: 15 residues. The V and J ends lost 4 bases and 6 bases, in that order; junction bases with no gene match: 8. CDR1 and CDR2 from the germline V gene are SGHDT and YYEEEE. CDR3 sequence: CASSPRRTGSGELFF. The CDR3 nucleotides are TGTGCCAGCAGCCCTCGCCGGACAGGGTCCGGGGAGCTGTTTTTT.

This sequence joins TRBV30 and TRBJ2-1, with 9 bases identical to TRBD1. With V trimmed by 2 bases and J by 9 bases, 11 bases remained unmatched. The CDR3 loop spans 15 amino acids. CDR1 is GTSNPN and CDR2 is SVGIG in the germline V gene (reference sequence). In DNA form, the CDR3 reads TGTGCCTGGAGTAACAAACAGGGGGCTATGGGTGAGCAGTTCTTC. It encodes CAWSNKQGAMGEQFF.